These 17 T cell receptor beta chains originate from one sample sequenced in a study of blood T cells in healthy people across ages. Next came a second PCR, run for roughly 6 to 11 cycles, which used a sample-barcoded 5' primer along with a J-beta primer mix. In TCRdb, the 5' RACE reads were re-called with MiXCR into one record per CDR3 protein. Here the sample spans roughly 680,000 distinct CDR3 sequences, around half being singletons. The specimen sequenced was blood. The receptors come from a woman aged 55-75 years in good health.

This sequence joins TRBV14 and TRBJ2-1, with 7 bases lining up with TRBD2. Germline CDR1 is SGHDN and CDR2 is FVKESK. The CDR3 has 16 amino acids. The junction had 12 bases not matched to a gene; V was cut back by 3 bases and J by 7 bases. The CDR3 is CASSQEKDWRENEQFF. The CDR3 DNA reads as TGTGCCAGCAGCCAGGAGAAAGACTGGCGGGAGAATGAGCAGTTCTTC.

The chain uses TRBV4-2 and TRBJ2-3; 7 positions match TRBD1. The ends lost 1 base at V and 0 bases at J; junction bases unmatched: 10. Germline CDR1 and CDR2: LGHNA and YNFKEQ. This CDR3 is built from 18 residues. The CDR3 coding sequence is TGTGCCAGCAGCCAAGCCCGGTTTACAGGGGCCAGCACAGATACGCAGTATTTT. Translating it yields CASSQARFTGASTDTQYF.

The chain is built from TRBV7-3 and TRBJ2-3; 8 bases line up with TRBD2. CDR1 is SGHTA, CDR2 FQGTGA, per germline. This CDR3 comprises 16 residues. Trimming cost V 5 bases and J 2 bases; bases outside gene matches: 9. This chain's CDR3 is CASSIGTSRDTDTQYF. In nucleotides, the CDR3 is TGTGCCAGCAGCATCGGGACTAGTCGGGACACAGATACGCAGTATTTT.

The rearrangement links TRBV24-1 to TRBJ2-1, with D perhaps matching TRBD1 or TRBD2 (5 bases each). The V and J ends lost 1 base and 7 bases respectively, with 16 bases between them. Germline V lookup: CDR1 KGHDR, CDR2 SFDVKD. The CDR3 is 16 amino acids. This CDR3 is CATSDFYRDGRNEQFF. CDR3 nucleotide sequence: TGTGCCACCAGTGATTTTTACCGGGACGGTCGGAATGAGCAGTTCTTC.

This clonotype was observed a handful of times. The V gene is TRBV6-5, the J gene TRBJ1-2; D gene uncertain. Germline CDR1 is MNHEY and CDR2 is SVGAGI. The CDR3 consists of 15 residues. Trimming took off 2 bases at V and 0 bases at J, with 10 bases between the two ends. CDR3: CASSYGRLTNYGYTF. The CDR3 region has the DNA TGTGCCAGCAGTTACGGTCGGCTAACTAACTATGGCTACACCTTC.

Remarks on this clonotype: At one end the junction does not follow the germline gene, possibly because of a read error. The CDR3 DNA reads TGCAGTGCTAGTATGGGGTGGGGTCCCACTAACTATGACTACACCTTC. Its translation: CSASMGWGPTNYDYTF. The gene calls are TRBV20-1 and TRBJ1-2; D not resolved. The CDR3 has 16 residues. CDR1 is DFQATT and CDR2 is SNEGSKA in the germline V gene (reference sequence).

This chain connects TRBV24-1 to TRBJ1-2; unclear D gene. CDR1 is KGHDR and CDR2 is SFDVKD in the germline V gene. There are 14 residues in the CDR3. Trimming stripped 4 bases from V and 4 bases from J, with 12 bases between. The CDR3 DNA is TGTGCCACCAGTGAACACGACGCCGTCTATGGCTACACCTTC. This gives the protein CATSEHDAVYGYTF.

With regard to this clonotype: One junction end does not reproduce the germline sequence, and a read error may be involved. The rearrangement links TRBV5-1 to TRBJ2-1; 8 bases are shared with TRBD1. The CDR3 length is 14 residues. CDR1 and CDR2 from the germline V gene are SGHRS and YFSETQ. CDR3 protein: CACSRGPGLNEQFF. CDR3 in DNA: TGCGCCTGCAGCAGGGGGCCGGGGTTGAATGAGCAGTTCTTC.

In its sample, this clonotype was seen many times. The CDR3 bases are TGCGCCAGCAGCCAAGATAGCGGGAGCGCCTACGAGCAGTACTTC. This translates into CASSQDSGSAYEQYF. V usage is TRBV4-3 and J usage is TRBJ2-7; 9 positions agree with TRBD2. The CDR3 is made up of 15 amino acids. Losses at the gene ends were 0 bases for V and 2 bases for J; bases not matched to a gene: 2. Germline V gives CDR1 LGHNA, CDR2 YSLEER.

V gene TRBV11-2 combines with J gene TRBJ2-1, with 7 nucleotides matching TRBD2. CDR1 is SGHAT and CDR2 is FQNNGV in the germline V gene. Trimming took 3 bases from V and 3 from J; bases not matched to a gene: 8. The CDR3 is 16 residues long. This CDR3 is CASSLSRTSNYNEQFF. The DNA of the CDR3 is TGTGCCAGCAGCTTGAGCCGGACTAGTAACTACAATGAGCAGTTCTTC.

In this sample, this clonotype turned up a few times. The chain couples TRBV20-1 to TRBJ1-6, with D tentatively TRBD1 (5 bases). Trimming cost V 3 bases and J 5 bases, with 11 bases left between them. Germline lookup yields CDR1 DFQATT and CDR2 SNEGSKA (reference sequence). The CDR3 extends over 14 amino acids. DNA for the CDR3: TGCAGTGCTAGGGAGGGACTCCATAATTCACCCCTCCACTTT. Amino acids: CSAREGLHNSPLHF.

CDR3 amino acids: CASSLEGTGIYEQYF. In DNA, the CDR3 is TGTGCCAGCAGCCTCGAGGGGACAGGGATCTACGAGCAGTACTTC. This chain links TRBV6-5 with TRBJ2-7; 9 bases fit TRBD1. After removal of 6 bases from V and 3 bases from J, the junction contained 9 bases not matched to a gene. CDR1 is MNHEY and CDR2 is SVGAGI in the germline V gene. This CDR3 region has 15 residues.

As concerns this clonotype: A much larger clone is a single base away; this may be a read error. This chain joins TRBV5-1 and TRBJ2-5, with TRBD1 as a possible D gene (5 bases). The DNA matches TRBJ2-1 better at its end, which makes the J call doubtful. CDR1 and CDR2 (germline): SGHRS, YFSETQ. The CDR3 sequence is 14 residues long. This chain's CDR3 is CASSLLGVAETQFF. CDR3 DNA: TGCGCCAGCAGCTTGCTAGGGGTGGCAGAGACCCAGTTCTTC.

Turning to this clonotype: This may arise from a read error, as a much more abundant clone is one base away. CDR3 region: CASSFADRGIYEQYF. The CDR3 DNA sequence: TGTGCCAGCAGTTTCGCTGACAGGGGGATCTACGAGCAGTACTTC. This sequence joins TRBV25-1 and TRBJ2-4; 9 bases map to TRBD1. The end of the DNA fits TRBJ2-7 better, so the J call may be wrong. The CDR3 has 15 amino acids. Germline lookup yields CDR1 MGHDK and CDR2 SYGVNS.

The chain combines TRBV9 with TRBJ2-1, with TRBD2 matching 14 bases. This CDR3 has 16 residues. The V and J ends lost 0 bases and 7 bases, in that order; junction bases with no gene match: 3. The germline CDR1 and CDR2 sequences are SGDLS and YYNGEE. In DNA, the CDR3 is TGTGCCAGCAGCGTAGGGGGACTAGCGGGAGCGAATGAGCAGTTCTTC. It specifies CASSVGGLAGANEQFF.

With regard to this clonotype: One junction end does not reproduce the germline sequence, and a read error may be involved. This chain connects TRBV29-1 to TRBJ2-3; D not resolved. Per germline, CDR1 SQVTM and CDR2 ANQGSEA. The CDR3 sequence is 12 residues long. CDR3 sequence (DNA): TGCAGCGTTTCGGACCCCACAGATACGCGGTATTTT. This gives the protein CSVSDPTDTRYF.

The chain combines TRBV6-2 or TRBV6-3 with TRBJ1-1; D not resolved. CDR1 and CDR2 from the germline V gene are MNHEY and SVGEGT. There are 14 residues in the CDR3. Trimming took 5 bases from V and 0 from J, leaving 10 bases between them. As DNA, the CDR3 is TGTGCCAGCAGTCAGTGGGGTATGAACACTGAAGCTTTCTTT. Amino acid sequence: CASSQWGMNTEAFF.